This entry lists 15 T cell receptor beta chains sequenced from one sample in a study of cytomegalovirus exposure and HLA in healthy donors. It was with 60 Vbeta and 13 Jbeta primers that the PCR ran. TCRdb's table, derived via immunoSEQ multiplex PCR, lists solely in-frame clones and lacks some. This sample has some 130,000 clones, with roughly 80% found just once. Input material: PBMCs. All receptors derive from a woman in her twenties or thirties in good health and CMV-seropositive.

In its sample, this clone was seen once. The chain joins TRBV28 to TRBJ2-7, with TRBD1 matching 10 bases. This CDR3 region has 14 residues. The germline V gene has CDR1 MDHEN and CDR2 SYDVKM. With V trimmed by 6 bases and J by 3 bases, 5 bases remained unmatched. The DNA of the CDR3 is TGTGCCAGCAGCGGGGGACAGGGGATCTACGAGCAGTACTTC. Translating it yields CASSGGQGIYEQYF. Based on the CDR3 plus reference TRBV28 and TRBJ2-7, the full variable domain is DVKVTQSSRYLVKRTGEKVFLECVQDMDHENMFWYRQDPGLGLRLIYFSYDVKMKEKGDIPEGYSVSREKKERFSLILESASTNQTSMYLCASSGGQGIYEQYFGPGTRLTVT.

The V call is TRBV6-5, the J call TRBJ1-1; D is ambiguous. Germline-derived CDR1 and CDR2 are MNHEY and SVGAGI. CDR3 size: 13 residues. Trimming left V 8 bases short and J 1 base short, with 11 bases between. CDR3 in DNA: TGTGCCAGCTCACGGTGGAGGAACACTGAAGCTTTCTTT. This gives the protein CASSRWRNTEAFF.

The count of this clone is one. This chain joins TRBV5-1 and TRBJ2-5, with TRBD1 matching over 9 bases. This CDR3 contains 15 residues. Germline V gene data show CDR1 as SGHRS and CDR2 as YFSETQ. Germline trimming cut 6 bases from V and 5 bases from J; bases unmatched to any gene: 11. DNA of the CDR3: TGCGCCAGCACCCGATACGGGACAGGGAAGGAGACCCAGTACTTC. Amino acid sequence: CASTRYGTGKETQYF.

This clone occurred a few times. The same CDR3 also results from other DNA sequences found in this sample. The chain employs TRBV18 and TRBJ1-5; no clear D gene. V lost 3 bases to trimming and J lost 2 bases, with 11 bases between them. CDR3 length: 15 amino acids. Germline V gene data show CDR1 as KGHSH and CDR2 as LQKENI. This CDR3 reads CASSPRGDGNQPQHF. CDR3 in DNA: TGTGCCAGCTCACCCCGAGGAGATGGCAATCAGCCCCAGCATTTT.

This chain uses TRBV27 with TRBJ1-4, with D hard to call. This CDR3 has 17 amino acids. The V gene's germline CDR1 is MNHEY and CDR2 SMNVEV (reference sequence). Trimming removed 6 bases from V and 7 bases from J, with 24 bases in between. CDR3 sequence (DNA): TGTGCCAGCAGGGAGTCCCAAACATGGAGAAATGGTGAAAAACTGTTTTTT. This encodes CASRESQTWRNGEKLFF.

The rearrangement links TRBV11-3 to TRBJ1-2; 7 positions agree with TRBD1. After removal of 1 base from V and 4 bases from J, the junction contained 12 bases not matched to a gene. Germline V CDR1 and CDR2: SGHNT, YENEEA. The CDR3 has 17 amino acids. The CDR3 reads CASSLAFSDRLLYGYTF. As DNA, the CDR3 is TGTGCCAGCAGCTTAGCCTTTTCGGACAGGCTGCTCTATGGCTACACCTTC.

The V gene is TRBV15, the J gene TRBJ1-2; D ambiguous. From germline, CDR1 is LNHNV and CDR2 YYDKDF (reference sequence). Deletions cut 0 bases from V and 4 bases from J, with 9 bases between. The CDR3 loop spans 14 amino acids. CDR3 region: CATSRDKQIYGYTF. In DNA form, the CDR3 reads TGTGCCACCAGCAGAGATAAACAGATCTATGGCTACACCTTC.

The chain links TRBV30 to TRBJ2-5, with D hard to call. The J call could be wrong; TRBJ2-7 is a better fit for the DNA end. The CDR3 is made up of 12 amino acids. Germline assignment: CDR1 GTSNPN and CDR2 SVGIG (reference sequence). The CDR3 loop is CAWSASVVEQYF. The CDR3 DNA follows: TGTGCCTGGAGTGCTTCTGTGGTCGAGCAGTACTTC.

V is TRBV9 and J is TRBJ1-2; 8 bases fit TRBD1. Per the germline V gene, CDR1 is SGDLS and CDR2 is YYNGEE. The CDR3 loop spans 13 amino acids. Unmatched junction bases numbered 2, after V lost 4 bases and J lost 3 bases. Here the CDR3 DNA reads TGTGCCAGCAGCTCGGGACAGGACTATGGCTACACCTTC. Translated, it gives CASSSGQDYGYTF.

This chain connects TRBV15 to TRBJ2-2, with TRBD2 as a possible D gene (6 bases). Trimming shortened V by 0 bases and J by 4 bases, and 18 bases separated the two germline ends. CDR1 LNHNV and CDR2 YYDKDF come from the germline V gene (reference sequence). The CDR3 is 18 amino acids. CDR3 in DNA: TGTGCCACCAGCAGAGATCTCTTCCGTTTGGAGGGCACCGGGGAGCTGTTTTTT. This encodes CATSRDLFRLEGTGELFF.

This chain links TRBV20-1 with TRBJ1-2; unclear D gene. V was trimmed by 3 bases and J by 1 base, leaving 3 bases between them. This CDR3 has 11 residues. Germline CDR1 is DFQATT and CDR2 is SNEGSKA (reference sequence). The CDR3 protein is CSASRNYGYTF. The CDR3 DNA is TGCAGTGCTAGCCGTAACTATGGCTACACCTTC.

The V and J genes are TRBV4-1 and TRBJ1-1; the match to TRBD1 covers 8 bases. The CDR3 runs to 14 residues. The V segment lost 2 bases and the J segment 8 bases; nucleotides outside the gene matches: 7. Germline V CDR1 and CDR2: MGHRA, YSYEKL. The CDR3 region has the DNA TGCGCCAGCAGCCAAAGCCGGGGGGACAGGGAAGCTTTCTTT. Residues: CASSQSRGDREAFF.

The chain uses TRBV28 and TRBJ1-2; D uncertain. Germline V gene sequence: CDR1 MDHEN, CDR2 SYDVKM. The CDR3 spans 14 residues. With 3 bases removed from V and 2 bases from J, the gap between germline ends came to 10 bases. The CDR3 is CASSFRLSNYGYTF. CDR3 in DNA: TGTGCCAGCAGTTTCCGGTTGTCGAACTATGGCTACACCTTC.

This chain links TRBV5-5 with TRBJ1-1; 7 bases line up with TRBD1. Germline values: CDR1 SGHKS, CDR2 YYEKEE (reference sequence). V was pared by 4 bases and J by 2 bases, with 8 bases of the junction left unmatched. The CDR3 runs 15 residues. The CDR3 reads CASSMDRSYNTEAFF. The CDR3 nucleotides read TGTGCCAGCAGCATGGACAGGTCTTACAACACTGAAGCTTTCTTT.

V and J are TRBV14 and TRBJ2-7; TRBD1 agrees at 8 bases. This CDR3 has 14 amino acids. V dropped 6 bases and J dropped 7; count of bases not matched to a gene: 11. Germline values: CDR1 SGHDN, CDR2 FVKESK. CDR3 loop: CASSHFRGLGEQYF. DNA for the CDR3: TGTGCCAGCAGTCACTTCAGGGGGCTGGGGGAGCAGTACTTC.